Detailed here is one T cell receptor (beta chain). The antigen is not known. These data belong to a study of response to subunit inactivated influenza vaccine. TCRdb fed the RT-PCR reads into MiXCR, producing one record per CDR3 protein. This sample yields about 700,000 distinct CDR3 sequences, of which 15% to 17% are seen a single time; roughly 10% belongs to the top ten. Germline values: CDR1 LNHNV, CDR2 YYDKDF (reference sequence). The CDR3 runs to 13 residues. V was shortened by 0 bases and J by 4 bases, with 6 bases between the two germline ends. Study results and caveats: The authors proposed limited new T cell recruitment per seasonal influenza vaccination.

V usage is TRBV15 and J usage is TRBJ1-1; perhaps TRBD1 as D (5 bases). The sequenced sample was PBMCs from blood, obtained roughly 13 days after vaccination. The clonotype comes from a man aged 50-59 years who received an inactivated influenza vaccine. The CDR3 reads CATSRDRVTEAFF. CDR3 DNA sequence: TGTGCCACCAGCAGAGACAGGGTCACTGAAGCTTTCTTT.